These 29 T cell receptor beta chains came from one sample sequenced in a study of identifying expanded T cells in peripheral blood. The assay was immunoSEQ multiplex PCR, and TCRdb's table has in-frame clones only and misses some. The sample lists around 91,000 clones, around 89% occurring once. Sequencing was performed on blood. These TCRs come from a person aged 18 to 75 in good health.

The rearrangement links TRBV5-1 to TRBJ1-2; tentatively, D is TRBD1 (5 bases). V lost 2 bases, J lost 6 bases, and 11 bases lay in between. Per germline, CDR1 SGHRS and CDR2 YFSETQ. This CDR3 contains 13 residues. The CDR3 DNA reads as TGCGCCAGCAGCTTTTTACAGGAGGATGGCTACACCTTC. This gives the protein CASSFLQEDGYTF.

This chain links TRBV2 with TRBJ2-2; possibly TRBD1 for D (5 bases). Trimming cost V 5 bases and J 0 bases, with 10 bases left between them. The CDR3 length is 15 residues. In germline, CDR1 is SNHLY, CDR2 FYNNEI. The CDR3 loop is CASSYTGTNTGELFF. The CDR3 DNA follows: TGTGCCAGCAGTTATACAGGAACGAACACCGGGGAGCTGTTTTTT.

The DNA for the CDR3 is TGTGCCAGCAGCGTAGGGACTAGCGGGACTTGGTACCAAGAGACCCAGTACTTC. Protein sequence: CASSVGTSGTWYQETQYF. The J gene is TRBJ2-5, the V gene TRBV9, with 12 bases aligning to TRBD2. The V and J ends lost 0 bases and 0 bases, in that order; junction bases with no gene match: 6. The germline CDR1 and CDR2 sequences are SGDLS and YYNGEE. CDR3 size: 18 residues.

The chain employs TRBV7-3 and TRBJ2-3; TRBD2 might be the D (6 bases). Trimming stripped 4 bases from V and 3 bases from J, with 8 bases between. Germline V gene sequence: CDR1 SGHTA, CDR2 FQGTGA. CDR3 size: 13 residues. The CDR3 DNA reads TGTGCCAGCAGCTCCCGGGGGACAGATACGCAGTATTTT. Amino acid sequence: CASSSRGTDTQYF. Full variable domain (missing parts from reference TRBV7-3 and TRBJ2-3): GAGVSQTPSNKVTEKGKYVELRCDPISGHTALYWYRQSLGQGPEFLIYFQGTGAADDSGLPNDRFFAVRPEGSVSTLKIQRTERGDSAVYLCASSSRGTDTQYFGPGTRLTVL.

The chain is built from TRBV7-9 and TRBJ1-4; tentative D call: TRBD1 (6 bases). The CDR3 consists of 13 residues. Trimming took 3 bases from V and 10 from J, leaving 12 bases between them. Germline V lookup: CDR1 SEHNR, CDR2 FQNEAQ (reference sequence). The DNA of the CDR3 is TGTGCCAGCAGCTTGGACAGTTGGGGAAAACTGTTTTTT. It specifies CASSLDSWGKLFF.

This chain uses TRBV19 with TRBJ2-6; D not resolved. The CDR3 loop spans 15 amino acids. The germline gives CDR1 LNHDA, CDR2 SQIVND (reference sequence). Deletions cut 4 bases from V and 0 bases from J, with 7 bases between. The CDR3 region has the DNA TGTGCCAGTAGTACCTACATCTCTGGGGCCAACGTCCTGACTTTC. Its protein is CASSTYISGANVLTF.

CDR3 region: CASSFDAETQYF. The CDR3 DNA reads TGTGCCAGCAGCTTCGATGCAGAGACCCAGTACTTC. This chain links TRBV7-9 with TRBJ2-5; D is unresolved. CDR3 length equals 12 residues. V shed 3 bases and J shed 4 bases, with 6 bases lying between them. Per germline, CDR1 SEHNR and CDR2 FQNEAQ (reference sequence). The whole variable domain, remainder taken from reference TRBV7-9 and TRBJ2-5, is DTGVSQNPRHKITKRGQNVTFRCDPISEHNRLYWYRQTLGQGPEFLTYFQNEAQLEKSRLLSDRFSAERPKGSFSTLEIQRTEQGDSAMYLCASSFDAETQYFGPGTRLLVL.

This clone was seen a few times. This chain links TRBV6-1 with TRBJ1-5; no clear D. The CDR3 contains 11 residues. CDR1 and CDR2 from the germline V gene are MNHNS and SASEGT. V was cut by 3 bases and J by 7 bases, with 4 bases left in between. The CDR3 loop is CASSDVQPQHF. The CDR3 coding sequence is TGTGCCAGCAGTGACGTCCAGCCCCAGCATTTT.

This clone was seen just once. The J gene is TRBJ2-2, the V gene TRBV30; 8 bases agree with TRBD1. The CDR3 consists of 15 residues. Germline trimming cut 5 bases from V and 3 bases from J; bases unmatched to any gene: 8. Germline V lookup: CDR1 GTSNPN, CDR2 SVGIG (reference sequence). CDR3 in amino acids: CAWGDRKPDTGELFF. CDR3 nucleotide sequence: TGTGCCTGGGGGGACAGGAAGCCCGACACCGGGGAGCTGTTTTTT.

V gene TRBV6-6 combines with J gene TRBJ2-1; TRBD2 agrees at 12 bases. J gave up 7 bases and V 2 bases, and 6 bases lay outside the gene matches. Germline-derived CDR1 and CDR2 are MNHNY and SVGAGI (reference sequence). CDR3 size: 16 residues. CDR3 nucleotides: TGTGCCAGCAGTTACGGGCTAGCGGGGGGGCGGAATGAGCAGTTCTTC. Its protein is CASSYGLAGGRNEQFF.

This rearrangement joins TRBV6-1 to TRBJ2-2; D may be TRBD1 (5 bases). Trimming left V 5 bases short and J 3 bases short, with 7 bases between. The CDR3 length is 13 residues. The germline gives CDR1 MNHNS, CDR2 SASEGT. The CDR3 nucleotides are TGTGCCAGCAGTTTACAGGACACCGGGGAGCTGTTTTTT. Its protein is CASSLQDTGELFF.

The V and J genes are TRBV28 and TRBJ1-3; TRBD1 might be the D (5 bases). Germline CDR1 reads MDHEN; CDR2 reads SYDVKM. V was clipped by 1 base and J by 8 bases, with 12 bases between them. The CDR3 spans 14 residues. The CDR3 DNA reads TGTGCCAGCAGTTTATTATCAGAGACAGACACCATATATTTT. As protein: CASSLLSETDTIYF.

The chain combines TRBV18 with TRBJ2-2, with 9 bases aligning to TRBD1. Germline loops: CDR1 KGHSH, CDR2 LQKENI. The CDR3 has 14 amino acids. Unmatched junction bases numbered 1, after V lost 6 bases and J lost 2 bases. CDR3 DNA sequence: TGTGCCAGCTCGGGACAGGGAAACACCGGGGAGCTGTTTTTT. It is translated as CASSGQGNTGELFF.

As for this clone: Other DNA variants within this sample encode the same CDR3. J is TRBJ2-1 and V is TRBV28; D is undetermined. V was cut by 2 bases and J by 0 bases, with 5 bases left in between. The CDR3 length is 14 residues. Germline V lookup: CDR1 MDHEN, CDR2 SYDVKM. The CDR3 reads CASSLLGSYNEQFF. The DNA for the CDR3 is TGTGCCAGCAGTTTACTGGGCTCCTACAATGAGCAGTTCTTC.

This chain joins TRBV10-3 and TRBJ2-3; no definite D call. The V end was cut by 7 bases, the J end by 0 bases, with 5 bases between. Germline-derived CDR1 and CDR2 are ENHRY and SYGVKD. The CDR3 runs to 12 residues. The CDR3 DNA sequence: TGTGCCATCAAAAGTAGCACAGATACGCAGTATTTT. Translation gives CAIKSSTDTQYF.

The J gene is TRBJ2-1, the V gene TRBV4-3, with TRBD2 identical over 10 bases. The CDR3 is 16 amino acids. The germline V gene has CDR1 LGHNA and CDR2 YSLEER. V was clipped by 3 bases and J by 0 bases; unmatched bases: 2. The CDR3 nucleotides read TGCGCCAGCAGCCAGACTAGCGGGCGCTCCTACAATGAGCAGTTCTTC. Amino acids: CASSQTSGRSYNEQFF.

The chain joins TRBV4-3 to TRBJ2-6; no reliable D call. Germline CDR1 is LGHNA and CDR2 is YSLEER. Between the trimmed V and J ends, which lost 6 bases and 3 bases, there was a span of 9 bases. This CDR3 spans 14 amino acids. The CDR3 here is CASSPVGGANVLTF. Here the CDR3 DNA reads TGCGCCAGCAGTCCAGTGGGTGGGGCCAACGTCCTGACTTTC.

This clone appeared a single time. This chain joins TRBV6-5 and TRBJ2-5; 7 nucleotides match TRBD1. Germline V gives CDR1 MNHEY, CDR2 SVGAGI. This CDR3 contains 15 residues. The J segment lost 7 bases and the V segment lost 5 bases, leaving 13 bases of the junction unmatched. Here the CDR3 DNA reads TGTGCCAGCAGTGCAAGGACAGGTGCAGGAGGGACCCAGTACTTC. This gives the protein CASSARTGAGGTQYF.

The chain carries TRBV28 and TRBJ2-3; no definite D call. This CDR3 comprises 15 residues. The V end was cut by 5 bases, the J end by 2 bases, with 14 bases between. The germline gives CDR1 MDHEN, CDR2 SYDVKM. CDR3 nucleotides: TGTGCCAGCAGTGGGGTACCGGGCCACACAGATACGCAGTATTTT. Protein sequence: CASSGVPGHTDTQYF. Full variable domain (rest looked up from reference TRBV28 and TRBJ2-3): DVKVTQSSRYLVKRTGEKVFLECVQDMDHENMFWYRQDPGLGLRLIYFSYDVKMKEKGDIPEGYSVSREKKERFSLILESASTNQTSMYLCASSGVPGHTDTQYFGPGTRLTVL.

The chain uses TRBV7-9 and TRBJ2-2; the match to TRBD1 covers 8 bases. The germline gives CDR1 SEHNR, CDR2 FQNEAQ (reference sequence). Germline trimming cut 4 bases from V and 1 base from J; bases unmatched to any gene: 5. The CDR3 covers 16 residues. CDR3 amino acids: CASSSSGGGNTGELFF. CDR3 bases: TGTGCCAGCAGCTCCTCAGGGGGCGGGAACACCGGGGAGCTGTTTTTT. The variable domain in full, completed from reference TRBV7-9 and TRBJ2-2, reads DTGVSQNPRHKITKRGQNVTFRCDPISEHNRLYWYRQTLGQGPEFLTYFQNEAQLEKSRLLSDRFSAERPKGSFSTLEIQRTEQGDSAMYLCASSSSGGGNTGELFFGEGSRLTVL.

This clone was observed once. DNA for the CDR3: TGTGCCAGCAGCCTTTCAGGGGGTACGGGGGCCAACGTCCTGACTTTC. This encodes CASSLSGGTGANVLTF. The J gene is TRBJ2-6, the V gene TRBV27, with TRBD1 matching 7 bases. Germline CDR1 MNHEY, CDR2 SMNVEV (reference sequence). Trimming took 6 bases from V and 4 from J; bases not matched to a gene: 9. There are 16 residues in the CDR3.

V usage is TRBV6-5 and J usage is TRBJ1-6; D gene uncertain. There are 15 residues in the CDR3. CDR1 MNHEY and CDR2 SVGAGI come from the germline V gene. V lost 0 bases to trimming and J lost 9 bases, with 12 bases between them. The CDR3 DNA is TGTGCCAGCAGTTACTCCTCGCAGGCCCGTTCACCCCTCCACTTT. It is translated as CASSYSSQARSPLHF.

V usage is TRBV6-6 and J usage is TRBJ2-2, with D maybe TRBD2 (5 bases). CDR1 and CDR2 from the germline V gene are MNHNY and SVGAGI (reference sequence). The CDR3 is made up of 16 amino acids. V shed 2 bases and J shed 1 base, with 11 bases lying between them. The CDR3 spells CASSYASPMNTGELFF. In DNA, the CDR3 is TGTGCCAGCAGTTACGCTAGCCCCATGAACACCGGGGAGCTGTTTTTT.

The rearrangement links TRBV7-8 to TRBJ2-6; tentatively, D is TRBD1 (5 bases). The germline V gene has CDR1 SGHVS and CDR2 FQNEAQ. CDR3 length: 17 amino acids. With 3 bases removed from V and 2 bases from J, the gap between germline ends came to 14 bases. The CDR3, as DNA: TGTGCCAGCAGCTTGGTAGGGGTAGGGACTGGGGCCAACGTCCTGACTTTC. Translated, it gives CASSLVGVGTGANVLTF.

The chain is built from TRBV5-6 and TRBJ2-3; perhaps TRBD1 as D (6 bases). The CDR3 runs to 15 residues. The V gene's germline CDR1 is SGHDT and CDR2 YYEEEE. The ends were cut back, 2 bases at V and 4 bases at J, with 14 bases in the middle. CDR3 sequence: CASSLGGERADTQYF. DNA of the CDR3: TGTGCCAGCAGCTTAGGGGGTGAGAGGGCAGATACGCAGTATTTT.

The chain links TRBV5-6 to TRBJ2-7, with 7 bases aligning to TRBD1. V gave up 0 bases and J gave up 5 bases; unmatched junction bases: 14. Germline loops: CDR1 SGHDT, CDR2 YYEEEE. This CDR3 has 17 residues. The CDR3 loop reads CASSLGFAVQGFDEQYF. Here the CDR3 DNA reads TGTGCCAGCAGCTTGGGCTTCGCCGTACAGGGGTTTGACGAGCAGTACTTC.

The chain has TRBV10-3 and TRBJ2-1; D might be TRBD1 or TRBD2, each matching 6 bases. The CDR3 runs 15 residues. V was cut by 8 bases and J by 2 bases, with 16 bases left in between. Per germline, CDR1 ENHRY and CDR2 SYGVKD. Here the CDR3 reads CAIAGGQTPYNEQFF. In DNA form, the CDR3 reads TGTGCCATCGCCGGGGGACAAACACCCTACAATGAGCAGTTCTTC.

The CDR3 protein is CASIGGGGTGELFF. The CDR3 coding sequence is TGCGCCAGCATCGGAGGGGGTGGTACCGGGGAGCTGTTTTTT. This chain connects TRBV10-2 to TRBJ2-2; D may correspond to TRBD1 or TRBD2 (6 bases each). V was trimmed by 7 bases and J by 5 bases, leaving 14 bases between them. The CDR3 runs to 14 residues. Looked up from germline, CDR1 is WSHSY and CDR2 is SAAADI.

The CDR3 bases are TGTGCCAGCAGTTTTCCACCCCGACTAGCCGTTAGCACAGATACGCAGTATTTT. As protein: CASSFPPRLAVSTDTQYF. V usage is TRBV28 and J usage is TRBJ2-3, with 7 bases identical to TRBD2. Trimming at V came to 3 bases and at J to 0 bases, leaving 12 bases not matched to a gene. CDR3 length: 18 amino acids. From germline, CDR1 is MDHEN and CDR2 SYDVKM.